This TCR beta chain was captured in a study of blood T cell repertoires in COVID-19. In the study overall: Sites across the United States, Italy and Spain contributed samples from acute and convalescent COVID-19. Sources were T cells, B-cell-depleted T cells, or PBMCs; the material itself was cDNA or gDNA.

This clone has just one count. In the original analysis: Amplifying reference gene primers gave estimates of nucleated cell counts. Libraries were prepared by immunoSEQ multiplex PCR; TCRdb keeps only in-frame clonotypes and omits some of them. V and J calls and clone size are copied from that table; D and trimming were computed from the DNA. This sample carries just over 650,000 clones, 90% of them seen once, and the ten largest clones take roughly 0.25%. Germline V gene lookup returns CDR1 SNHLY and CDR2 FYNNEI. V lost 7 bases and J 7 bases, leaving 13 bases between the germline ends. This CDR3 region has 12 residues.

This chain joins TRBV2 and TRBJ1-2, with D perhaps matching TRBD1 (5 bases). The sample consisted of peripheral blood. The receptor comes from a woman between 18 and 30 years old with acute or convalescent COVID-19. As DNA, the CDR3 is TGTGCCAGCAAGATGGGGGGAAGTGGCTACACCTTC. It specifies CASKMGGSGYTF.